Following are 20 T cell receptor beta chains from one sample sequenced in a study of T cell repertoires in cytomegalovirus infection. No antigen has been assigned to these receptors. TCRdb re-called the reads with MiXCR, one entry per CDR3 protein. The sample holds about 920,000 distinct CDR3 sequences; around 30% are singletons and the top ten take roughly 13%. This sample comprised cultured CD8+ T cells from PBMCs, obtained from culture after CMV antigen stimulation. The source of these receptors is a human donor in good health (CMV status not recorded). Some clones in this sample may be carry-over from other donors' samples.

The chain joins TRBV27 to TRBJ2-1, with 10 positions matching TRBD2. CDR3 length: 13 amino acids. CDR1 and CDR2 (germline): MNHEY, SMNVEV (reference sequence). J was trimmed by 10 bases and V by 5 bases; bases with no gene match: 5. The CDR3 nucleotides read TGTGCCAGCAGTAGCGGGGGGGCACGAGAGCAGTTCTTC. Translation gives CASSSGGAREQFF.

Comment on this clonotype: The conserved final phenylalanine or tryptophan is absent from the CDR3, which likely points to a read error. J is TRBJ1-2 and V is TRBV12-5; D not resolved. V was pared by 4 bases and J by 4 bases, with 10 bases between. The CDR3 length is 13 residues. CDR1 is LGHNT and CDR2 is FRNRAP in the germline V gene. CDR3 DNA: TGTGCTAGTGGTTCCCCCGGCAGCTATGGCTACACCTCC. It yields the protein CASGSPGSYGYTS.

The chain recombines TRBV6-6 with TRBJ1-1, with D uncertain. Trimming left V 0 bases short and J 7 bases short, with 15 bases between. Germline V gives CDR1 MNHNY, CDR2 SVGAGI (reference sequence). The CDR3 loop spans 15 amino acids. CDR3 loop: CASSYSTRLSYEAFF. Here the CDR3 DNA reads TGTGCCAGCAGTTACTCGACCAGGCTCAGTTATGAAGCTTTCTTT.

This clonotype has only a few counts. J is TRBJ2-7 and V is TRBV27; 7 bases line up with TRBD2. Germline CDR1 and CDR2: MNHEY and SMNVEV (reference sequence). CDR3 length: 15 residues. Germline trimming cut 3 bases from V and 3 bases from J; bases unmatched to any gene: 8. CDR3 coding DNA: TGTGCCAGCAGTTTGGGGGGGGGACTGGACTACGAGCAGTACTTC. Amino acid sequence: CASSLGGGLDYEQYF.

The J gene is TRBJ2-7, the V gene TRBV2, with D tentatively TRBD1 (6 bases). In germline, CDR1 is SNHLY, CDR2 FYNNEI. Deletions cut 0 bases from V and 3 bases from J, with 9 bases between. The CDR3 has 14 residues. CDR3 coding DNA: TGTGCCAGCAGTGAAGCGGGACACTACTACGAGCAGTACTTC. This codes for CASSEAGHYYEQYF.

This clonotype was seen a few times. This chain links TRBV28 with TRBJ2-1; 10 nucleotides align to TRBD2. The CDR3 is 20 residues long. Germline V gene sequence: CDR1 MDHEN, CDR2 SYDVKM. The ends lost 0 bases at V and 5 bases at J; junction bases unmatched: 16. CDR3 residues: CASSLCCLGSGGDGDNEQFF. The CDR3 bases are TGTGCCAGCAGTTTATGCTGTTTGGGGAGCGGGGGGGATGGTGACAATGAGCAGTTCTTC.

The rearrangement joins TRBV7-9 to TRBJ2-1; TRBD2 matches 9 bases. CDR1 SEHNR and CDR2 FQNEAQ come from the germline V gene (reference sequence). This CDR3 has 16 residues. V lost 5 bases, J lost 4 bases, and 9 bases stayed unmatched. The CDR3 spells CASSPQGSGGYNEQFF. CDR3 DNA sequence: TGTGCCAGCAGCCCCCAAGGGAGCGGGGGGTACAATGAGCAGTTCTTC.

Concerning this clonotype itself: A much larger clone differs from this one at a single base, so this may be a read error. J is TRBJ1-2 and V is TRBV7-3, with 8 bases that match TRBD1. V dropped 5 bases and J dropped 8; count of bases not matched to a gene: 10. Germline CDR1 is SGHTA and CDR2 is FQGTGA. The CDR3 contains 14 residues. This CDR3 is CASSPAGGAEGYTF. As DNA, the CDR3 is TGTGCCAGCAGCCCAGCAGGGGGCGCGGAAGGCTACACCTTC.

This clonotype was counted only a few times. CDR3 sequence (DNA): TGTGCCAGCTTCGGTTACTCTGGAAACACCATATATTTT. Residues: CASFGYSGNTIYF. The gene calls are TRBV28 and TRBJ1-3; D gene unclear. The CDR3 has 13 amino acids. The V gene lost 8 bases and the J gene lost 0 bases, with 8 bases spanning the gap. CDR1 and CDR2 from the germline V gene are MDHEN and SYDVKM.

This clonotype came up a few times. J is TRBJ2-1 and V is TRBV24-1; TRBD2 matches 7 bases. The ends lost 4 bases at V and 1 base at J; junction bases unmatched: 0. The CDR3 length is 14 residues. CDR1 KGHDR and CDR2 SFDVKD come from the germline V gene. This CDR3 reads CATSERGSYNEQFF. In DNA, the CDR3 is TGTGCCACCAGTGAGCGGGGGTCCTACAATGAGCAGTTCTTC.

The chain links TRBV25-1 to TRBJ1-1; D is unresolved. The CDR3 runs 15 residues. V lost 1 base, J lost 1 base, and 10 bases lay in between. Germline-derived CDR1 and CDR2 are MGHDK and SYGVNS. The CDR3 is CASSESSRGNTEAFF. The CDR3 coding sequence is TGTGCCAGCAGTGAATCGTCGCGGGGGAACACTGAAGCTTTCTTT.

In its sample, this clonotype was seen many times. The CDR3 loop reads CASSPPTESYGYTF. The CDR3 nucleotides read TGTGCCAGCTCACCACCGACAGAGTCCTATGGCTACACCTTC. This chain uses TRBV18 with TRBJ1-2, with D maybe TRBD1 (5 bases). Trimming took off 0 bases at V and 4 bases at J, with 9 bases between the two ends. The germline CDR1 and CDR2 sequences are KGHSH and LQKENI. The CDR3 sequence is 14 residues long.

CDR3 sequence reads: CASSWAQGNTIYF. CDR3 in DNA: TGTGCCAGCAGCTGGGCTCAAGGAAACACCATATATTTT. The J gene is TRBJ1-3, the V gene TRBV7-2; D gene uncertain. Trimming shortened V by 4 bases and J by 4 bases, and 8 bases separated the two germline ends. Germline CDR1 and CDR2: SGHTA and FQGNSA. This CDR3 contains 13 residues.

In the case of this clonotype: The junction departs from germline at one end; a sequencing error may be responsible. The chain uses TRBV4-2 and TRBJ2-1; 10 bases line up with TRBD2. The CDR3 has 16 amino acids. Germline V gene lookup returns CDR1 LGHNA and CDR2 YNFKEQ. The CDR3 here is CANSQVAGGLTKEQFF. CDR3 sequence (DNA): TGTGCCAACAGCCAAGTAGCGGGGGGCCTGACTAAAGAGCAGTTCTTC.

This clonotype was counted at least ten times. The genes are TRBV7-8 and TRBJ2-5; perhaps D is TRBD1 or TRBD2 (5 bases each). The CDR3 spans 14 residues. The germline V gene has CDR1 SGHVS and CDR2 FQNEAQ. V lost 5 bases to trimming and J lost 6 bases, with 16 bases between them. The CDR3 nucleotides read TGTGCCAGCAGCCCCTTGGGGACCGTGAAGACCCAGTACTTC. It encodes CASSPLGTVKTQYF.

Comment on this clonotype: Because the CDR3 is missing its conserved closing phenylalanine or tryptophan, this is likely a read error. The DNA is left out, because the CDR3 cannot be placed on it with certainty; the CDR3 is given as TCRdb lists it. The chain employs TRBV7-3 and TRBJ1-1; the table calls TRBD1, which could not be checked here. The CDR3 has 13 residues if both end residues are counted. From germline, CDR1 is SGHTA and CDR2 FQGTGA. CDR3 in amino acids: CASSKDRRDFMNL.

The V gene is TRBV7-3, the J gene TRBJ1-4; D is uncertain. Germline-derived CDR1 and CDR2 are SGHTA and FQGTGA. CDR3 length: 16 amino acids. The V and J ends lost 0 bases and 1 base respectively, with 9 bases between them. The CDR3 loop reads CASSLTVTETNEKLFF. For the CDR3, the DNA is TGTGCCAGCAGCTTAACCGTGACGGAAACTAATGAAAAACTGTTTTTT.

This clonotype was seen many times. V and J are TRBV7-9 and TRBJ2-1, with 11 nucleotides matching TRBD2. This CDR3 contains 16 residues. From germline, CDR1 is SEHNR and CDR2 FQNEAQ (reference sequence). The V gene end was trimmed by 6 bases and the J gene end by 1 base; junction bases not matched to a gene: 5. CDR3 region: CASRLTSGGSYNEQFF. The CDR3 DNA reads as TGTGCCAGCAGGCTTACTAGCGGGGGTTCCTACAATGAGCAGTTCTTC.

The chain links TRBV2 to TRBJ2-7, with D tentatively TRBD1 (6 bases). There are 14 residues in the CDR3. The V gene's germline CDR1 is SNHLY and CDR2 FYNNEI. V lost 6 bases, J lost 3 bases, and 15 bases lay in between. The CDR3: CASRHLQGNYEQYV. The CDR3 coding sequence is TGTGCCAGCAGACACTTACAGGGAAACTACGAGCAGTACGTC.

The chain combines TRBV29-1 with TRBJ2-3; 15 bases are a match to TRBD2. After removal of 6 bases from V and 0 bases from J, the junction contained 10 bases not matched to a gene. Germline values: CDR1 SQVTM, CDR2 ANQGSEA. The CDR3 is 18 amino acids. The CDR3 sequence is CSVGTGTSGGFSTDTQYF. The CDR3 bases are TGCAGCGTCGGAACTGGGACTAGCGGGGGGTTTAGCACAGATACGCAGTATTTT.